A single sample gave rise to the 25 T cell receptor beta chains below, sequenced in a study of blood T cell repertoires in COVID-19. The protocol was immunoSEQ multiplex PCR, while the TCRdb copy is restricted to in-frame clones and leaves out a portion. The sample consists of some 21,000 clones, roughly 81% of them appearing once. What was sequenced was peripheral blood. All receptors come from a human donor with active COVID-19. The donor label of this sample is uncertain.

The chain joins TRBV6-2 or TRBV6-3 to TRBJ2-7; TRBD1 is a possible D gene (5 bases). V was clipped by 2 bases and J by 0 bases, with 11 bases between them. The CDR3 contains 15 residues. CDR1 is MNHEY and CDR2 is SVGEGT in the germline V gene. CDR3 protein: CASSYGAGYSYEQYF. Here the CDR3 DNA reads TGTGCCAGCAGTTACGGGGCAGGGTACTCCTACGAGCAGTACTTC.

V usage is TRBV2 and J usage is TRBJ2-2; D may be TRBD1 (5 bases). V was clipped by 6 bases and J by 7 bases, with 9 bases between them. This CDR3 comprises 12 residues. Germline lookup yields CDR1 SNHLY and CDR2 FYNNEI. The CDR3 is CASRLDSGELFF. The CDR3 coding sequence is TGTGCCAGCAGGCTAGACAGCGGGGAGCTGTTTTTT.

This clone occurred a few times. The chain uses TRBV12-3 or TRBV12-4 and TRBJ2-7, with TRBD1 matching over 7 bases. The CDR3 contains 12 residues. Trimming took 7 bases from V and 5 from J; bases not matched to a gene: 5. The CDR3 nucleotides read TGTGCCAGCACCCGAGACAGGGACGAGCAGTACTTC. Translated, it gives CASTRDRDEQYF.

The rearrangement uses TRBV19 and TRBJ2-2, with TRBD1 as a possible D gene (6 bases). Germline CDR1 and CDR2: LNHDA and SQIVND (reference sequence). CDR3 length equals 14 residues. Trimming pared 5 bases from V and 1 base from J, leaving 8 bases between. CDR3 in amino acids: CASSSQGNTGELFF. CDR3 in DNA: TGTGCCAGTAGTTCACAGGGGAACACCGGGGAGCTGTTTTTT.

This sequence joins TRBV6-1 and TRBJ2-2; D perhaps matches TRBD2 (5 bases). V was trimmed by 2 bases and J by 4 bases, leaving 8 bases between them. CDR1 is MNHNS and CDR2 is SASEGT in the germline V gene. The CDR3 sequence is 14 residues long. The CDR3 DNA sequence: TGTGCCAGCAGTGAAAATCTAGCCACCGGGGAGCTGTTTTTT. It yields the protein CASSENLATGELFF.

This sequence joins TRBV6-5 and TRBJ2-5, with 9 bases lining up with TRBD2. The V gene end was trimmed by 7 bases and the J gene end by 7 bases; junction bases not matched to a gene: 13. Germline CDR1 reads MNHEY; CDR2 reads SVGAGI. The CDR3 length is 15 residues. The DNA for the CDR3 is TGTGCCAGCATACCCAGCGGGGGGTCCTCAGGGACCCAGTACTTC. Translation: CASIPSGGSSGTQYF.

The gene calls are TRBV27 and TRBJ1-2, with a tentative D call TRBD1 (5 bases). Trimming shortened V by 3 bases and J by 4 bases, and 12 bases separated the two germline ends. Germline lookup yields CDR1 MNHEY and CDR2 SMNVEV (reference sequence). The CDR3 contains 14 residues. The DNA of the CDR3 is TGTGCCAGCAGTTTGGGAGGGGCTCTCTATGGCTACACCTTC. Translating gives CASSLGGALYGYTF.

This chain connects TRBV28 to TRBJ2-7; D is perhaps TRBD1 (5 bases). This CDR3 spans 15 amino acids. Per the germline V gene, CDR1 is MDHEN and CDR2 is SYDVKM. V lost 4 bases, J lost 1 base, and 14 bases lay in between. CDR3 bases: TGTGCCAGCAGTTCGGTAGGGGTTCGGTCCTACGAGCAGTACTTC. As protein: CASSSVGVRSYEQYF.

The CDR3 DNA reads TGTGCCAGCAGCTTAGCACTTAGCTCCTACGAGCAGTACTTC. Its protein is CASSLALSSYEQYF. The V and J genes are TRBV11-2 and TRBJ2-7, with D hard to call. This CDR3 has 14 amino acids. V lost 1 base and J 0 bases, leaving 7 bases between the germline ends. The germline CDR1 and CDR2 sequences are SGHAT and FQNNGV.

The V gene is TRBV9, the J gene TRBJ2-3, with D possibly being TRBD2 (5 bases). Trimming shortened V by 4 bases and J by 10 bases, and 19 bases separated the two germline ends. The CDR3 is 14 amino acids. Germline CDR1 and CDR2: SGDLS and YYNGEE. The CDR3 reads CASSPQEGYSAQYF. The CDR3 region has the DNA TGTGCCAGCAGCCCCCAAGAGGGCTATTCAGCGCAGTATTTT.

The rearrangement joins TRBV5-6 to TRBJ1-1; D gene uncertain. V was cut by 3 bases and J by 6 bases, with 15 bases left in between. The germline V gene encodes CDR1 SGHDT and CDR2 YYEEEE. This CDR3 has 14 residues. The CDR3 loop reads CASSSRIRRAEAFF. CDR3 bases: TGTGCCAGCAGCTCACGAATCAGGAGGGCTGAAGCTTTCTTT.

The rearrangement uses TRBV4-3 and TRBJ2-7; the match to TRBD1 covers 7 bases. Germline CDR1 LGHNA, CDR2 YSLEER. CDR3 length: 14 amino acids. The V gene end was trimmed by 3 bases and the J gene end by 3 bases; junction bases not matched to a gene: 5. The CDR3, as DNA: TGCGCCAGCAGCCAGGTGACAGGGAACTACGAGCAGTACTTC. It specifies CASSQVTGNYEQYF.

The V gene is TRBV7-2, the J gene TRBJ2-5; TRBD2 matches at 11 bases. Germline V gives CDR1 SGHTA, CDR2 FQGNSA. The V gene end was trimmed by 0 bases and the J gene end by 4 bases; junction bases not matched to a gene: 4. The CDR3 has 16 residues. The CDR3 region is CASSLASGRGRETQYF. The DNA for the CDR3 is TGTGCCAGCAGCTTAGCTAGCGGGAGGGGAAGAGAGACCCAGTACTTC. Filled out from reference TRBV7-2 and TRBJ2-5, the complete variable domain reads GAGVSQSPSNKVTEKGKDVELRCDPISGHTALYWYRQSLGQGLEFLIYFQGNSAPDKSGLPSDRFSAERTGGSVSTLTIQRTQQEDSAVYLCASSLASGRGRETQYFGPGTRLLVL.

This rearrangement joins TRBV6-2 or TRBV6-3 to TRBJ2-5, with a weak D call TRBD2 (6 bases). Germline V lookup: CDR1 MNHEY, CDR2 SVGEGT. The CDR3 is 16 amino acids. The germline V and J ends were trimmed by 5 bases and 2 bases, with 18 bases remaining between them. The CDR3 sequence is CASSSRRASDQETQYF. DNA for the CDR3: TGTGCCAGCAGTAGCCGGAGGGCGAGCGATCAAGAGACCCAGTACTTC.

The V and J genes are TRBV3-1 (or the pseudogene TRBV3-2) and TRBJ2-5; 9 positions agree with TRBD2. Germline CDR1 LGHDT, CDR2 YNNKEL (reference sequence). The CDR3 is 17 residues long. After removal of 0 bases from V and 4 bases from J, the junction contained 9 bases not matched to a gene. CDR3 nucleotide sequence: TGTGCCAGCAGCCAAGAGCCAGCGGGGGGTAGTCGAGAGACCCAGTACTTC. Amino acids: CASSQEPAGGSRETQYF.

This clone has only a few counts. The gene calls are TRBV28 and TRBJ2-7; TRBD1 might be the D (6 bases). The CDR3 runs to 14 residues. V shed 6 bases and J shed 3 bases, with 15 bases lying between them. Germline values: CDR1 MDHEN, CDR2 SYDVKM. CDR3 sequence reads: CASRRYTGIYEQYF. CDR3 coding DNA: TGTGCCAGCAGAAGATATACAGGGATCTACGAGCAGTACTTC.

The gene calls are TRBV9 and TRBJ2-5; 16 bases are a match to TRBD2. The CDR3 has 21 amino acids. The trim removed 4 bases at V and 2 bases at J, leaving 17 bases unmatched. Germline CDR1 SGDLS, CDR2 YYNGEE. CDR3 residues: CASSPRPLGLAGGPRQETQYF. The CDR3 bases are TGTGCCAGCAGCCCCCGACCACTGGGACTAGCGGGAGGGCCGCGGCAAGAGACCCAGTACTTC.

The chain links TRBV23-1 to TRBJ2-2; possible D gene TRBD1, 5 bases. TRBV23-1 is designated an ORF whose function remains uncertain. This CDR3 comprises 16 residues. V lost 2 bases and J 7 bases, leaving 17 bases between the germline ends. Written as DNA, the CDR3 is TGCGCCAGCAGTCAAGACGTTAGGGGTGGCCACGGGGAGCTGTTTTTT. Amino acids: CASSQDVRGGHGELFF.

This clone has a single count. The chain uses TRBV18 and TRBJ1-3; D unresolved. The CDR3 is 15 amino acids. Trimming pared 0 bases from V and 0 bases from J, leaving 6 bases between. Germline lookup yields CDR1 KGHSH and CDR2 LQKENI. CDR3 in amino acids: CASSPPADSGNTIYF. The CDR3, as DNA: TGTGCCAGCTCACCACCGGCAGACTCTGGAAACACCATATATTTT.

The V and J genes are TRBV5-1 and TRBJ2-7; 13 bases line up with TRBD2. The germline gives CDR1 SGHRS, CDR2 YFSETQ. CDR3 size: 17 residues. The V gene end was trimmed by 4 bases and the J gene end by 0 bases; junction bases not matched to a gene: 7. Written as DNA, the CDR3 is TGCGCCAGCAGCCGGACTAGCGGGGGCTTCAGCTCCTACGAGCAGTACTTC. As protein: CASSRTSGGFSSYEQYF.

This chain connects TRBV10-3 to TRBJ2-1; D might be TRBD2 (5 bases). Trimming pared 11 bases from V and 1 base from J, leaving 12 bases between. Germline CDR1 ENHRY, CDR2 SYGVKD. There are 13 residues in the CDR3. The CDR3 loop is CASGTPSYNEQFF. CDR3 DNA: TGTGCCTCGGGAACTCCTTCCTACAATGAGCAGTTCTTC.

By share of the sample, this clone is medium-sized. The chain has TRBV18 and TRBJ2-1, with 8 nucleotides matching TRBD2. The germline gives CDR1 KGHSH, CDR2 LQKENI. V trimming: 3 bases; J trimming: 6 bases; junction bases outside the gene matches: 4. The length of the CDR3 is 14 residues. This CDR3 is CASSPGLGTNEQFF. For the CDR3, the DNA is TGTGCCAGCTCACCGGGACTAGGGACCAATGAGCAGTTCTTC.

For this clone: One end of the junction fails to match germline, which may point to a read error. The rearrangement uses TRBV7-7 and TRBJ2-7, with 7 positions matching TRBD1. The CDR3 runs 13 residues. Looked up from germline, CDR1 is SSHAT and CDR2 is FNYEAQ (reference sequence). The CDR3 nucleotides read TGTGCTAGCAGCTCCCAGGGGGCCTACGAGCAGTACTTC. Encoded protein: CASSSQGAYEQYF. Filled out from reference TRBV7-7 and TRBJ2-7, the complete variable domain reads GAGVSQSPRYKVTKRGQDVTLRCDPISSHATLYWYQQALGQGPEFLTYFNYEAQPDKSGLPSDRFSAERPEGSISTLTIQRTEQRDSAMYRCASSSQGAYEQYFGPGTRLTVT.

The CDR3 coding sequence is TGTGCCAGCAGCCCGCGGCGTCTTTCCGGGACAGATACGCAGTATTTT. Protein product: CASSPRRLSGTDTQYF. This chain connects TRBV9 to TRBJ2-3, with no clear D. The CDR3 sequence is 16 residues long. Germline CDR1 SGDLS, CDR2 YYNGEE. The germline V and J ends were trimmed by 4 bases and 3 bases, with 18 bases remaining between them.

The chain has TRBV11-1 and TRBJ2-7, with 9 bases fitting TRBD2. The CDR3 has 14 residues. V lost 4 bases to trimming and J lost 4 bases; unmatched junction nucleotides: 5. CDR1 is SGHAT and CDR2 is FQDESV in the germline V gene (reference sequence). This CDR3 reads CASSSRTSVYEQYF. The CDR3 DNA sequence: TGTGCCAGCAGCTCTCGGACTAGCGTGTACGAGCAGTACTTC.